By its share, the clone carrying this TCR beta chain is medium-sized. Its antigen remains unidentified. Germline values: CDR1 SGHTA, CDR2 FQGNSA. Trimming took 5 bases from V and 3 from J, leaving 10 bases between them. The CDR3 contains 13 residues. MiXCR, applied by TCRdb to the reads, yields one record per CDR3 protein. The repertoire holds 400,000 or so distinct CDR3 sequences, 31% seen once, with approximately 14% in the top ten. The source of the sample is a study of T cell repertoires in cytomegalovirus infection. Overall study context: TCR beta signatures that were public indicated CMV infection and matching HLA type.

Whole-study findings and limits: Cumulated frequencies of public TCR beta families served to identify carriers of CMV plus the relevant HLA. CMV-specific TCR beta clonotypes restricted by HLA-C dominated the ex vivo response.

The TCR was taken from a human donor in good health (CMV status not recorded). Some clones in this sample may be carry-over from other donors' samples. Sequencing was carried out using PBMCs. The genes are TRBV7-2 and TRBJ2-5, with D possibly TRBD2 on 6 matching bases. The CDR3, as DNA: TGTGCCAGCAGCCAACTAGCTAAAGAGACCCAGTACTTC. As protein: CASSQLAKETQYF.